The next 24 T cell receptor beta chains were all read from a single sample in a study of blood T cells in healthy people across ages. It was with a sample-barcoded 5' primer and a J-beta primer mix that a second PCR of about 6 to 12 cycles was run. TCRdb analysed the 5' RACE reads with MiXCR anew, one entry per CDR3 protein. The data hold almost 1 million distinct CDR3 sequences, with roughly 51% observed a single time. Sample: blood. These receptors were taken from a woman aged 60-70 years in good health.

The CDR3 region is CASSLVGDSATNEKLFF. The CDR3 nucleotides read TGTGCCAGCAGCTTGGTCGGAGACTCTGCAACTAATGAAAAACTGTTTTTT. The J gene is TRBJ1-4, the V gene TRBV5-6; D is unclear. The CDR3 contains 17 residues. The germline V gene has CDR1 SGHDT and CDR2 YYEEEE. V dropped 0 bases and J dropped 0 bases, with 12 bases sitting between them.

This sequence joins TRBV18 and TRBJ2-5, with D uncertain. Trimming shortened V by 0 bases and J by 5 bases, and 10 bases separated the two germline ends. CDR1 KGHSH and CDR2 LQKENI come from the germline V gene. This CDR3 spans 14 amino acids. The CDR3 spells CASSPPQGPETQYF. The CDR3 DNA reads TGTGCCAGCTCACCACCCCAAGGGCCCGAGACCCAGTACTTC.

This chain uses TRBV2 with TRBJ2-6, with 7 bases aligning to TRBD1. CDR1 and CDR2 from the germline V gene are SNHLY and FYNNEI. V dropped 1 base and J dropped 17; count of bases not matched to a gene: 11. The CDR3 has 14 residues. Here the CDR3 reads CASSEERVTGVLTF. As DNA, the CDR3 is TGTGCCAGCAGTGAAGAAAGGGTCACAGGGGTATTGACTTTC.

J is TRBJ2-6 and V is TRBV6-5; D is undetermined. Deletions cut 6 bases from V and 0 bases from J, with 12 bases between. The CDR3 loop spans 16 amino acids. CDR1 is MNHEY, CDR2 SVGAGI, per germline. In nucleotides, the CDR3 is TGTGCCAGCAGCCGCGCCTCCGGCTCTGGGGCCAACGTCCTGACTTTC. It is translated as CASSRASGSGANVLTF.

The chain carries TRBV6-2 or TRBV6-3 and TRBJ1-2, with a weak D call TRBD1 (6 bases). With 4 bases removed from V and 6 bases from J, the gap between germline ends came to 12 bases. The CDR3 contains 13 residues. Germline assignment: CDR1 MNHEY and CDR2 SVGEGT. CDR3 protein: CASSLWQGNGYTF. The DNA for the CDR3 is TGTGCCAGCAGTTTATGGCAGGGGAATGGCTACACCTTC.

The gene calls are TRBV20-1 and TRBJ1-5; TRBD1 agrees at 7 bases. Germline trimming cut 2 bases from V and 0 bases from J; bases unmatched to any gene: 7. The CDR3 sequence is 16 residues long. Per the germline V gene, CDR1 is DFQATT and CDR2 is SNEGSKA (reference sequence). DNA for the CDR3: TGCAGTGCTAGAAGGTTCGGGGACAGTAGCAATCAGCCCCAGCATTTT. This encodes CSARRFGDSSNQPQHF.

The chain uses TRBV10-3 and TRBJ2-1; D perhaps matches TRBD2 (5 bases). The J call is in doubt because the DNA end fits TRBJ2-7 better. Germline CDR1 and CDR2: ENHRY and SYGVKD. The CDR3 is 13 residues long. The CDR3 region has the DNA TGTGCCTCGACGGAGGTTCCCTACAATGAGCAGTACTTC. Translating it yields CASTEVPYNEQYF.

This rearrangement joins TRBV9 to TRBJ2-3; D might be TRBD2 (5 bases). CDR3 length equals 15 residues. From germline, CDR1 is SGDLS and CDR2 YYNGEE. Trimming removed 2 bases at V and 2 bases at J, with 12 bases between. In DNA, the CDR3 is TGTGCCAGCAGCGTCATAGAGCGGTCCACAGATACGCAGTATTTT. Translated: CASSVIERSTDTQYF.

CDR3 loop: CSVEDFTTGVSSGELFF. The CDR3 nucleotides read TGCAGCGTTGAAGATTTTACTACGGGAGTCAGCTCCGGGGAGCTGTTTTTT. J is TRBJ2-2 and V is TRBV29-1, with a tentative D call TRBD2 (6 bases). CDR1 is SQVTM, CDR2 ANQGSEA, per germline. Trimming cost V 0 bases and J 6 bases, with 20 bases left between them. This CDR3 comprises 17 residues.

V gene TRBV5-1 combines with J gene TRBJ2-7; unclear D gene. CDR1 and CDR2 from the germline V gene are SGHRS and YFSETQ. Trimming took off 7 bases at V and 4 bases at J, with 12 bases between the two ends. This CDR3 has 12 amino acids. CDR3 protein: CASPCPLYEQYF. CDR3 sequence (DNA): TGCGCCAGCCCCTGCCCCCTTTACGAGCAGTACTTC.

This clonotype came up a few times. This chain joins TRBV4-1 and TRBJ2-7; 9 bases map to TRBD1. The V gene end was trimmed by 4 bases and the J gene end by 0 bases; junction bases not matched to a gene: 10. Germline V gene data show CDR1 as MGHRA and CDR2 as YSYEKL. CDR3 length equals 17 residues. CDR3 amino acids: CASSLQFGTGSSYEQYF. CDR3 coding DNA: TGCGCCAGCAGCCTCCAATTCGGGACAGGGAGCTCCTACGAGCAGTACTTC.

About this clonotype: This may stem from a read error, because a much larger clone lies one nucleotide away. V usage is TRBV20-1 and J usage is TRBJ2-5; D assignment may be TRBD1 or TRBD2 (5 bases each). CDR3 size: 13 residues. V was shortened by 3 bases and J by 8 bases, with 16 bases between the two germline ends. Germline assignment: CDR1 DFQATT and CDR2 SNEGSKA (reference sequence). In DNA, the CDR3 is TGCAGTGCTAGTCCCGGGACGCCGGGCACCCAGTACTTC. This translates into CSASPGTPGTQYF.

J is TRBJ2-1 and V is TRBV24-1, with D possibly TRBD1 on 6 matching bases. Germline V gives CDR1 KGHDR, CDR2 SFDVKD. CDR3 length: 16 amino acids. Trimming removed 5 bases at V and 1 base at J, with 14 bases between. The CDR3 DNA sequence: TGTGCCACCAGTGCCAGGAGGCAGGGGTCCTACAATGAGCAGTTCTTC. It encodes CATSARRQGSYNEQFF.

This clonotype has more than one count but fewer than ten. J is TRBJ2-2 and V is TRBV25-1; D remains ambiguous. Per the germline V gene, CDR1 is MGHDK and CDR2 is SYGVNS. The CDR3 runs 15 residues. The germline V and J ends were trimmed by 1 base and 5 bases, with 11 bases remaining between them. CDR3 residues: CASSESGSRTGELFF. As DNA, the CDR3 is TGTGCCAGCAGTGAATCAGGTTCTAGGACCGGGGAGCTGTTTTTT.

The table lists this clonotype with a few counts. The V gene is TRBV6-6, the J gene TRBJ2-1; the D is unclear. V shed 4 bases and J shed 4 bases, with 8 bases lying between them. The CDR3 extends over 13 amino acids. The V gene's germline CDR1 is MNHNY and CDR2 SVGAGI (reference sequence). CDR3 DNA sequence: TGTGCCAGCAGTTCTTCAGCATACAATGAGCAGTTCTTC. It specifies CASSSSAYNEQFF.

The chain uses TRBV29-1 and TRBJ2-3; 9 positions match TRBD1. Germline V gene lookup returns CDR1 SQVTM and CDR2 ANQGSEA. V shed 4 bases, J shed 4 bases, and the junction held 6 bases outside the gene matches. The CDR3 has 14 amino acids. The CDR3 spells CSVAGTGSADTQYF. The CDR3 DNA is TGCAGCGTTGCAGGGACAGGGAGCGCAGATACGCAGTATTTT.

This clonotype occurred a few times. CDR3 in amino acids: CASSFYRGSYEQYF. For the CDR3, the DNA is TGCGCCAGCAGCTTCTACAGGGGGTCGTACGAGCAGTACTTC. The chain recombines TRBV5-1 with TRBJ2-7; 8 bases fit TRBD1. The CDR3 totals 14 residues. The junction had 5 bases not matched to a gene; V was cut back by 2 bases and J by 4 bases. Germline CDR1 reads SGHRS; CDR2 reads YFSETQ.

V gene TRBV20-1 combines with J gene TRBJ2-7; 7 nucleotides line up with TRBD1. J gave up 3 bases and V 4 bases, and 3 bases lay outside the gene matches. The CDR3 length is 12 residues. Germline V gene sequence: CDR1 DFQATT, CDR2 SNEGSKA (reference sequence). The CDR3 sequence is CSATNRGYEQYF. As DNA, the CDR3 is TGCAGTGCTACAAACAGGGGCTACGAGCAGTACTTC.

This clonotype was counted only a few times. The chain carries TRBV5-1 and TRBJ2-1, with D possibly TRBD2 on 6 matching bases. The CDR3 contains 16 residues. The V end lost 0 bases, the J end lost 1 base, and 11 bases lay between the germline ends. The germline gives CDR1 SGHRS, CDR2 YFSETQ. The CDR3 DNA reads TGCGCCAGCAGCTTGGGGGCTAGCGCGTCCTACAATGAGCAGTTCTTC. Protein sequence: CASSLGASASYNEQFF. Filled out from reference TRBV5-1 and TRBJ2-1, the complete variable domain reads KAGVTQTPRYLIKTRGQQVTLSCSPISGHRSVSWYQQTPGQGLQFLFEYFSETQRNKGNFPGRFSGRQFSNSRSEMNVSTLELGDSALYLCASSLGASASYNEQFFGPGTRLTVL.

The chain is built from TRBV12-3 or TRBV12-4 and TRBJ2-3; 10 bases are a match to TRBD2. The CDR3 contains 17 residues. With 3 bases clipped from V and 4 bases from J, the junction kept 10 bases outside the gene matches. CDR3 bases: TGTGCCAGCAGTTTGTTTCGTCTAGCGGGAGTGGCAGATACGCAGTATTTT. This sequence encodes CASSLFRLAGVADTQYF.

This chain joins TRBV4-2 and TRBJ2-5; 9 bases are a match to TRBD2. Looked up from germline, CDR1 is LGHNA and CDR2 is YNFKEQ. V lost 0 bases and J lost 4; bases outside the gene matches: 6. This CDR3 has 16 amino acids. CDR3 protein: CASSQDIRAGGETQYF. The CDR3 bases are TGTGCCAGCAGCCAAGATATACGAGCGGGAGGAGAGACCCAGTACTTC.

This CDR3 reads CSARRGEQYF. The CDR3 bases are TGCAGTGCCAGACGGGGTGAGCAGTACTTC. The chain is built from TRBV20-1 and TRBJ2-7; a weak D match, TRBD2 (5 bases). Per the germline V gene, CDR1 is DFQATT and CDR2 is SNEGSKA (reference sequence). The CDR3 sequence is 10 residues long. V shed 6 bases and J shed 7 bases, with 10 bases lying between them.

The chain combines TRBV7-2 with TRBJ2-2, with D perhaps TRBD2 (6 bases). CDR1 is SGHTA, CDR2 FQGNSA, per germline. There are 19 residues in the CDR3. Trimming stripped 5 bases from V and 3 bases from J, with 25 bases between. DNA for the CDR3: TGTGCCAGCAGCCCCGTTATTTTCGCGGGAAGATCGGACACCGGGGAGCTGTTTTTT. Translating it yields CASSPVIFAGRSDTGELFF.

V gene TRBV18 combines with J gene TRBJ1-4, with D tentatively TRBD1 (5 bases). Germline-derived CDR1 and CDR2 are KGHSH and LQKENI. V lost 2 bases and J 8 bases, leaving 18 bases between the germline ends. There are 16 residues in the CDR3. The CDR3 region is CASSPTGGQGKEKLFF. In nucleotides, the CDR3 is TGTGCCAGCTCACCAACGGGAGGGCAGGGCAAGGAAAAACTGTTTTTT.